The clone carrying this T cell receptor beta chain occurred a few times. Between the trimmed V and J ends, which lost 6 bases and 10 bases, there was a span of 21 bases. The V gene's germline CDR1 is MNHEY and CDR2 SVGAGI. The CDR3 loop spans 15 amino acids. The sample is drawn from a study of blood T cell repertoires in COVID-19. About the research overall: Samples representing acute and convalescent COVID-19 were sourced from the United States, Italy and Spain. PBMCs, B-cell-depleted T cells, or T cells provided the cDNA or gDNA that made up the material.

Original data processing: Reference gene primer amplification gave nucleated cell count estimates. This table comes from immunoSEQ multiplex PCR, and its TCRdb copy is limited to in-frame clones, with some not included. D and trimming come from the DNA, and the V and J calls and clone size come from that table. The sample shows tens of thousands of clones, about 87% of them seen only once. This clonotype was sampled from a human donor in a cohort sampled during active COVID-19. The rearrangement links TRBV6-5 to TRBJ1-4, with D uncertain. The sample consisted of peripheral blood. DNA for the CDR3: TGTGCCAGCAGCCGCCGGAGAAACAGCGAGGGAAAACTGTTTTTT. Encoded protein: CASSRRRNSEGKLFF.